This entry lists 10 T cell receptor beta chains sequenced from one sample in a study of OX40 agonist ivuxolimab in advanced cancers. Clones were read by immunoSEQ multiplex PCR, and TCRdb kept only the in-frame ones, dropping some. The table includes 55,000 to 70,000 clones, about 85% detected once. This specimen consisted of CD4+ or CD8+ T cells sorted from blood, obtained in a trial of the OX40 agonist ivuxolimab. All receptors derive from an adult with an advanced solid tumor such as melanoma, head and neck, liver or kidney cancer.

The chain links TRBV28 to TRBJ2-4, with 12 bases identical to TRBD1. CDR3 size: 16 residues. J gave up 9 bases and V 1 base, and 7 bases lay outside the gene matches. Germline V gene lookup returns CDR1 MDHEN and CDR2 SYDVKM. The CDR3 DNA is TGTGCCAGCAGTTTATTGGGACAGGGGGCTTTTGTCATTCAGTACTTC. Protein product: CASSLLGQGAFVIQYF.

V is TRBV18 and J is TRBJ2-7; 7 positions match TRBD1. V was pared by 3 bases and J by 5 bases, with 7 bases of the junction left unmatched. This CDR3 contains 14 residues. The V gene's germline CDR1 is KGHSH and CDR2 LQKENI. Written as DNA, the CDR3 is TGTGCCAGCTCACCGGACAGGTTAACGGACGAGCAGTACTTC. It is translated as CASSPDRLTDEQYF.

The genes are TRBV2 and TRBJ2-5, with D maybe TRBD1 (5 bases). The germline V gene has CDR1 SNHLY and CDR2 FYNNEI. The germline V and J ends were trimmed by 4 bases and 5 bases, with 14 bases remaining between them. The CDR3 covers 14 residues. The CDR3 is CASSVSQGSETQYF. The CDR3 DNA reads TGTGCCAGCAGTGTTTCGCAGGGCAGCGAGACCCAGTACTTC.

DNA for the CDR3: TGTGCCAGTAGTAAAGGATATTCCTACAATGAGCAGTTCTTC. Translation gives CASSKGYSYNEQFF. V and J are TRBV19 and TRBJ2-1; the D is unclear. The germline V gene encodes CDR1 LNHDA and CDR2 SQIVND (reference sequence). CDR3 length: 14 amino acids. Trimming cost V 4 bases and J 1 base, with 8 bases left between them.

The chain recombines TRBV28 with TRBJ2-6, with 9 bases identical to TRBD1. Germline V lookup: CDR1 MDHEN, CDR2 SYDVKM. V lost 6 bases to trimming and J lost 2 bases; unmatched junction nucleotides: 5. CDR3 length: 16 amino acids. CDR3 loop: CASRGQGTTGANVLTF. CDR3 in DNA: TGTGCCAGCAGGGGACAGGGTACTACTGGGGCCAACGTCCTGACTTTC.

The CDR3 here is CASKDHRGLYEQYF. CDR3 DNA sequence: TGTGCCAGCAAAGATCACAGGGGGCTCTACGAGCAGTACTTC. The genes are TRBV5-8 and TRBJ2-7; 9 bases align to TRBD1. Unmatched junction bases numbered 7, after V lost 6 bases and J lost 3 bases. Germline assignment: CDR1 SGHTS and CDR2 YDEGEE. The CDR3 loop spans 14 amino acids.

This sequence joins TRBV25-1 and TRBJ1-5; D ambiguous. Trimming stripped 1 base from V and 3 bases from J, with 1 base between. Germline loops: CDR1 MGHDK, CDR2 SYGVNS. The CDR3 is 12 amino acids. The CDR3 is CASSESNQPQHF. As DNA, the CDR3 is TGTGCCAGCAGTGAATCCAATCAGCCCCAGCATTTT.

The chain recombines TRBV25-1 with TRBJ1-2; D is unclear. The germline V and J ends were trimmed by 2 bases and 4 bases, with 2 bases remaining between them. CDR1 MGHDK and CDR2 SYGVNS come from the germline V gene. CDR3 length: 11 amino acids. CDR3 residues: CASSESYGYTF. The CDR3, as DNA: TGTGCCAGCAGTGAAAGCTATGGCTACACCTTC.

The gene calls are TRBV2 and TRBJ2-5; D uncertain. The V end lost 3 bases, the J end lost 5 bases, and 7 bases lay between the germline ends. The CDR3 loop spans 12 amino acids. Germline V gene sequence: CDR1 SNHLY, CDR2 FYNNEI. The DNA of the CDR3 is TGTGCCAGCAGTGAGGCCGGGGAGACCCAGTACTTC. This codes for CASSEAGETQYF.

The gene calls are TRBV11-3 and TRBJ1-3; the D gene is possibly TRBD1 (5 bases). This CDR3 contains 16 residues. Germline V gene lookup returns CDR1 SGHNT and CDR2 YENEEA. Trimming took off 5 bases at V and 1 base at J, with 15 bases between the two ends. The DNA of the CDR3 is TGTGCCAGCAGCGTTGACAGCGGAGGGTCTGGAAACACCATATATTTT. This encodes CASSVDSGGSGNTIYF.